This passage covers 11 T cell receptor beta chains from one sample sequenced in a study of response to subunit inactivated influenza vaccine. Via MiXCR, TCRdb re-called the RT-PCR reads, giving one row per CDR3 protein. The sample lists about 540,000 distinct CDR3 sequences, approximately 24% occurring once. These data were also reused for a study on T cells expressing NK-cell markers. That paper notes: The authors generated TCR beta cDNA through 5'RACE template switching with UMIs.

Sequencing used CD4+ T cells sorted from PBMCs, obtained approximately 13 days after vaccination. All receptors come from a man in his fifties who received an inactivated influenza vaccine.

V is TRBV6-2 or TRBV6-3 and J is TRBJ2-3; 8 bases are a match to TRBD2. The CDR3 is made up of 15 amino acids. J gave up 8 bases and V 2 bases, and 9 bases lay outside the gene matches. Germline V gives CDR1 MNHEY, CDR2 SVGEGT. DNA of the CDR3: TGTGCCAGCAGTTACGGCGGGGGGCCCGCTGGTACGCAGTATTTT. Translated, it gives CASSYGGGPAGTQYF.

In its sample, this clonotype was seen a few times. The J gene is TRBJ2-2, the V gene TRBV27; 10 bases are shared with TRBD2. The length of the CDR3 is 15 residues. V dropped 3 bases and J dropped 5; count of bases not matched to a gene: 3. Looked up from germline, CDR1 is MNHEY and CDR2 is SMNVEV (reference sequence). The DNA of the CDR3 is TGTGCCAGCAGTTTCGTACTAGCGGGGACCGGGGAGCTGTTTTTT. It specifies CASSFVLAGTGELFF.

CDR3 DNA: TGCAGTGCTAGAGTTTGGGACAGGGGCTACGAGCAGTACTTC. Translated, it gives CSARVWDRGYEQYF. The chain links TRBV20-1 to TRBJ2-7; 10 bases fit TRBD1. This CDR3 has 14 residues. Germline loops: CDR1 DFQATT, CDR2 SNEGSKA (reference sequence). The trim removed 1 base at V and 3 bases at J, leaving 3 bases unmatched.

This sequence joins TRBV20-1 and TRBJ2-1; no firm D call. Germline V gene lookup returns CDR1 DFQATT and CDR2 SNEGSKA (reference sequence). This CDR3 is 14 amino acids long. The V end was cut by 3 bases, the J end by 4 bases, with 13 bases between. The CDR3 DNA follows: TGCAGTGCTAGCCTACTCGAAATTTACAATGAGCAGTTCTTC. Protein sequence: CSASLLEIYNEQFF.

A few counts support this clonotype. This chain links TRBV3-1 with TRBJ2-1; D is possibly TRBD1 (5 bases). V was pared by 1 base and J by 8 bases, with 12 bases between. The CDR3 sequence is 14 residues long. Germline CDR1 LGHDT, CDR2 YNNKEL (reference sequence). CDR3 in amino acids: CASSQGTRTDEQFF. The CDR3 bases are TGTGCCAGCAGCCAAGGGACAAGGACGGATGAGCAGTTCTTC.

The chain carries TRBV27 and TRBJ2-7; D is unclear. Per the germline V gene, CDR1 is MNHEY and CDR2 is SMNVEV (reference sequence). The CDR3 sequence is 14 residues long. With 5 bases removed from V and 3 bases from J, the gap between germline ends came to 14 bases. The CDR3 region is CASSLWWGHYEQYF. The CDR3 DNA is TGTGCCAGCAGTCTTTGGTGGGGTCACTACGAGCAGTACTTC.

This clonotype appeared many times. The chain employs TRBV12-3 or TRBV12-4 and TRBJ1-2; 9 positions agree with TRBD1. This CDR3 has 16 residues. Unmatched junction bases numbered 11, after V lost 1 base and J lost 8 bases. CDR3 residues: CASSLVPGTGFRGYTF. The CDR3 DNA sequence: TGTGCCAGCAGTTTAGTACCCGGGACAGGGTTTCGCGGCTACACCTTC.

This clonotype was picked up a small number of times. The chain employs TRBV4-3 and TRBJ2-7; 12 nucleotides agree with TRBD2. The CDR3 is 15 residues long. The germline CDR1 and CDR2 sequences are LGHNA and YSLEER. After removal of 1 base from V and 6 bases from J, the junction contained 4 bases not matched to a gene. The CDR3 DNA follows: TGCGCCAGCAGCCAAGGACTAGCGGGAGAGGGCGAGCAGTACTTC. Protein: CASSQGLAGEGEQYF.

This chain uses TRBV12-3 or TRBV12-4 with TRBJ1-1; TRBD1 might be the D (6 bases). V gave up 8 bases and J gave up 1 base, with 14 bases separating them. CDR3 length: 14 amino acids. This CDR3 reads CASRGGGGNTEAFF. In DNA form, the CDR3 reads TGTGCCAGCCGCGGTGGAGGGGGGAACACTGAAGCTTTCTTT.

The chain links TRBV19 to TRBJ2-1; 8 bases fit TRBD2. The germline CDR1 and CDR2 sequences are LNHDA and SQIVND (reference sequence). V trimming: 5 bases; J trimming: 9 bases; junction bases outside the gene matches: 9. CDR3 length equals 14 residues. The CDR3 here is CASSSKREKSEQFF. The CDR3 nucleotides are TGTGCCAGTAGTTCTAAGCGGGAGAAGTCTGAGCAGTTCTTC.

This clonotype was seen a handful of times. The V call is TRBV30, the J call TRBJ1-5; 7 bases fit TRBD1. This CDR3 has 14 residues. CDR1 GTSNPN and CDR2 SVGIG come from the germline V gene (reference sequence). V lost 2 bases, J lost 7 bases, and 8 bases stayed unmatched. The CDR3 sequence is CAWSPRGGRQPQHF. The CDR3 nucleotides read TGTGCCTGGAGTCCCCGAGGGGGCAGGCAGCCCCAGCATTTT.